The rows below give T cell receptor beta chains drawn from one sample of a study of shared clonotypes between healthy human individuals. The protocol was immunoSEQ multiplex PCR, while the TCRdb copy is restricted to in-frame clones and leaves out a portion. This sample has 2 million to 2.5 million clones; almost 96% occur once, and the top ten carry around 0.13%. The sequenced sample consisted of naive CD4+ T cells sorted from blood. These receptors all come from a man between 18 and 35 years old in good health. Each CDR3 is given with its conserved first and last residue. D genes are given only for firm matches. Not every row has a clone size; where given, it reads once, few, many or a size class.

>TRBV30|TRBJ2-3|-|-
CAWAGADTQYF
TGTGCCTGGGCAGGGGCAGATACGCAGTATTTT
>TRBV5-6|TRBJ2-2|-|TRBD1
CASSLALTGVNTGELFF
TGTGCCAGCAGCTTGGCCTTGACAGGGGTGAACACCGGGGAGCTGTTTTTT
>TRBV6-5|TRBJ1-2|once|-
CASSWAGGFLYGYTF
TGTGCCAGCAGTTGGGCCGGGGGCTTTTTGTATGGCTACACCTTC
>TRBV2|TRBJ1-5|-|-
CASSQDRNNQPQHF
TGTGCCAGCAGTCAAGACAGAAATAATCAGCCCCAGCATTTT
>TRBV28|TRBJ1-1|-|-
CASSSILEAFF
TGTGCCAGCAGTTCTATACTTGAAGCTTTCTTT
>TRBV20-1|TRBJ2-7|-|-
CSARRDLEQYF
TGCAGTGCTAGACGGGACCTCGAGCAGTACTTC
>TRBV30|TRBJ1-1|-|-
CAWRVVGPNTEAFF
TGTGCCTGGAGGGTCGTTGGCCCGAACACTGAAGCTTTCTTT
>TRBV5-6|TRBJ2-2|once|-
CASSWGPPVTGELFF
TGTGCCAGCAGCTGGGGGCCGCCGGTCACCGGGGAGCTGTTTTTT
>TRBV19|TRBJ1-5|-|-
CASSLRGGNQPQHF
TGTGCCAGTAGCCTGCGAGGGGGAAATCAGCCCCAGCATTTT
>TRBV10-3|TRBJ1-1|-|-
CAISEYRETEAFF
TGTGCCATCAGTGAGTACAGAGAAACTGAAGCTTTCTTT
>TRBV6-1|TRBJ1-1|-|-
CASSSGSTYTEAFF
TGTGCCAGCAGTTCCGGGTCGACTTACACTGAAGCTTTCTTT
>TRBV5-1|TRBJ2-1|-|TRBD1
CASRTGGVYNEQFF
TGCGCCAGCCGGACAGGGGGCGTCTACAATGAGCAGTTCTTC
>TRBV5-1|TRBJ2-3|-|-
CASSDPGDTDTQYF
TGCGCCAGCAGCGATCCCGGGGACACAGATACGCAGTATTTT
>TRBV20-1|TRBJ1-6|few|TRBD1
CSGQGDSPLHF
TGCAGTGGGCAGGGGGATTCACCCCTCCACTTT
>TRBV2|TRBJ2-5|-|TRBD1
CASSLTGGQETQYF
TGTGCCAGCAGTTTGACAGGGGGCCAAGAGACCCAGTACTTC
>TRBV30|TRBJ2-2|-|-
CAWSVRRPGAGELFF
TGTGCCTGGAGTGTACGGAGGCCAGGCGCCGGGGAGCTGTTTTTT
>TRBV19|TRBJ1-5|-|-
CASSLGQNQPQHF
TGTGCCAGTAGTCTCGGACAGAATCAGCCCCAGCATTTT
>TRBV7-2|TRBJ1-5|-|-
CASSSNSQPQHF
TGTGCCAGCAGCTCGAACAGTCAGCCCCAGCATTTT
>TRBV4-1|TRBJ2-2|-|-
CASSQEGRNTGELFF
TGCGCCAGCAGCCAAGAGGGCAGGAACACCGGGGAGCTGTTTTTT
>TRBV6-5|TRBJ1-1|-|TRBD1
CASSYNRGKGTEAFF
TGTGCCAGCAGTTACAACAGGGGCAAGGGCACTGAAGCTTTCTTT
>TRBV7-9|TRBJ2-5|-|-
CASSLFPIAAQETQYF
TGTGCCAGCAGCTTATTCCCCATAGCGGCCCAAGAGACCCAGTACTTC
>TRBV6-4|TRBJ2-2|once|-
CASSPSSANTGELFF
TGTGCCAGCAGTCCATCTTCCGCGAACACCGGGGAGCTGTTTTTT
>TRBV29-1|TRBJ2-7|-|-
CSSVGDRRDEQYF
TGCAGCTCCGTGGGAGACAGGCGGGACGAGCAGTACTTC
>TRBV5-1|TRBJ1-1|-|-
CASSEQGAGTEAFF
TGCGCCAGCAGCGAACAGGGAGCAGGCACTGAAGCTTTCTTT
>TRBV10-3|TRBJ2-2|once|TRBD2
CALKPSGDAGELFF
TGTGCCCTAAAGCCTAGCGGGGACGCCGGGGAGCTGTTTTTT
>TRBV5-1|TRBJ2-7|-|-
CASSLDGSSYEQYF
TGCGCCAGCAGCTTGGATGGCAGCTCCTACGAGCAGTACTTC